Below, 10 T cell receptor beta chains from the same sample are listed, as sequenced in a study of response to subunit inactivated influenza vaccine. TCRdb fed the RT-PCR reads into MiXCR, producing one record per CDR3 protein. The sample carries 500,000 to 600,000 distinct CDR3 sequences, 10% to 15% recorded once. Specimen: PBMCs from blood, collected on the day of vaccination. All receptors derive from a man aged 50 or older who received an inactivated influenza vaccine.

This clonotype came up many times. The chain uses TRBV12-3 or TRBV12-4 and TRBJ2-1; TRBD2 is a possible D gene (6 bases). Trimming stripped 2 bases from V and 5 bases from J, with 16 bases between. The CDR3 loop spans 16 amino acids. CDR3 DNA sequence: TGTGCCAGCAGTTTAATATTAGGCGGGATAAACAATGAGCAGTTCTTC. Translation gives CASSLILGGINNEQFF.

This clonotype turned up a few times. The chain combines TRBV5-1 with TRBJ2-1; tentatively, D is TRBD1 (5 bases). The V end was cut by 2 bases, the J end by 3 bases, with 15 bases between. This CDR3 is 16 amino acids long. The germline gives CDR1 SGHRS, CDR2 YFSETQ. The CDR3 here is CASSFEQVLGYNEQFF. Here the CDR3 DNA reads TGCGCCAGCAGCTTCGAACAGGTATTGGGCTACAATGAGCAGTTCTTC. Complete variable domain (other parts from reference TRBV5-1 and TRBJ2-1): KAGVTQTPRYLIKTRGQQVTLSCSPISGHRSVSWYQQTPGQGLQFLFEYFSETQRNKGNFPGRFSGRQFSNSRSEMNVSTLELGDSALYLCASSFEQVLGYNEQFFGPGTRLTVL.

This clonotype was picked up a small number of times. The J gene is TRBJ2-3, the V gene TRBV5-1, with D tentatively TRBD2 (6 bases). The ends were cut back, 5 bases at V and 6 bases at J, with 19 bases in the middle. This CDR3 is 15 amino acids long. Germline V gene sequence: CDR1 SGHRS, CDR2 YFSETQ. In DNA, the CDR3 is TGCGCCAGCAGATTCCTTACGGGAGCAATGGATACGCAGTATTTT. Its protein is CASRFLTGAMDTQYF.

The chain links TRBV19 to TRBJ2-3; D is undetermined. The germline V gene has CDR1 LNHDA and CDR2 SQIVND (reference sequence). The CDR3 has 15 residues. V dropped 6 bases and J dropped 2 bases, with 15 bases sitting between them. In DNA form, the CDR3 reads TGTGCCAGTAGCCTAGTAGGCGTCTCCACAGATACGCAGTATTTT. Encoded protein: CASSLVGVSTDTQYF.

The chain joins TRBV6-5 to TRBJ2-1; 7 bases line up with TRBD2. This CDR3 comprises 15 residues. The V gene's germline CDR1 is MNHEY and CDR2 SVGAGI. J gave up 5 bases and V 4 bases, and 8 bases lay outside the gene matches. CDR3 sequence reads: CASSSRGGRDNEQFF. The CDR3 DNA reads TGTGCCAGCAGTTCGCGAGGTGGGAGGGACAATGAGCAGTTCTTC.

This clonotype qualifies as medium-sized. The chain uses TRBV12-3 or TRBV12-4 and TRBJ2-1; no clear D gene. V shed 3 bases and J shed 2 bases, with 8 bases lying between them. This CDR3 region has 14 residues. The CDR3 reads CASSFVSTYNEQFF. CDR3 in DNA: TGTGCCAGCAGTTTCGTCTCTACCTACAATGAGCAGTTCTTC.

This clonotype appeared a few times. This sequence joins TRBV7-9 and TRBJ1-1, with D maybe TRBD1 (5 bases). Germline assignment: CDR1 SEHNR and CDR2 FQNEAQ (reference sequence). The CDR3 runs to 12 residues. The germline V and J ends were trimmed by 5 bases and 7 bases, with 11 bases remaining between them. The CDR3 spells CASSPTGGEAFF. CDR3 DNA sequence: TGTGCCAGCAGCCCCACAGGAGGTGAAGCTTTCTTT. The full variable domain, with the rest looked up from reference TRBV7-9 and TRBJ1-1, is DTGVSQNPRHKITKRGQNVTFRCDPISEHNRLYWYRQTLGQGPEFLTYFQNEAQLEKSRLLSDRFSAERPKGSFSTLEIQRTEQGDSAMYLCASSPTGGEAFFGQGTRLTVV.

This clonotype was counted ten times or more. This chain links TRBV7-2 with TRBJ2-5, with a tentative D call TRBD1 (6 bases). The CDR3 runs 11 residues. From germline, CDR1 is SGHTA and CDR2 FQGNSA. V shed 1 base and J shed 9 bases, with 6 bases lying between them. Written as DNA, the CDR3 is TGTGCCAGCAGCTTAGAGGGGGCCCAGTACTTC. It specifies CASSLEGAQYF. Together with reference TRBV7-2 and TRBJ2-5, the CDR3 gives the full variable domain: GAGVSQSPSNKVTEKGKDVELRCDPISGHTALYWYRQSLGQGLEFLIYFQGNSAPDKSGLPSDRFSAERTGGSVSTLTIQRTQQEDSAVYLCASSLEGAQYFGPGTRLLVL.

This clonotype has a count of ten or more. The J gene is TRBJ1-2, the V gene TRBV27, with D unresolved. Trimming took off 4 bases at V and 3 bases at J, with 9 bases between the two ends. The germline V gene has CDR1 MNHEY and CDR2 SMNVEV (reference sequence). The length of the CDR3 is 13 residues. The DNA of the CDR3 is TGTGCCAGCAGTTCAAACCCCCACTATGGCTACACCTTC. It is translated as CASSSNPHYGYTF.

This clonotype was seen a few times. The chain uses TRBV18 and TRBJ2-1; D is perhaps TRBD2 (5 bases). Deletions cut 4 bases from V and 2 bases from J, with 12 bases between. This CDR3 region has 15 residues. Germline V gene data show CDR1 as KGHSH and CDR2 as LQKENI. CDR3 DNA sequence: TGTGCCAGCTCACAGAGCACTAGGGCCTACAATGAGCAGTTCTTC. Translation gives CASSQSTRAYNEQFF.